This TCR beta chain was sequenced for a study of CD8 T cells in Susac syndrome. Sequencing of TCR beta was performed on blood CD8+ T cells and on blood CD4+ T cells. Negative isolation was used for CD8+ and CD4+ T cells, and FACS enrichment was applied to TEMRA cells. Random hexamers were used to reverse transcribe an amount of roughly 0.5 to 1 ug RNA. The immunoSEQ assay covered 54 Vbeta and 13 Jbeta segments for CDR3. Each CDR3 protein gets one entry after TCRdb re-called the immunoSEQ multiplex PCR reads with MiXCR. This sample has around 270,000 distinct CDR3 sequences; 70% to 90% occur once, and the top ten carry around 0.2%. V was cut by 6 bases and J by 0 bases, with 11 bases left in between. The CDR3 sequence is 14 residues long.

Sequencing was performed on CD8+ T cells from PBMCs. This sequence originates from a human donor with multiple sclerosis. The V gene is TRBV12-3 or TRBV12-4, the J gene TRBJ1-1; D is ambiguous. Written as DNA, the CDR3 is TGTGCCAGCAGCATGAGACACCTGAACACTGAAGCTTTCTTT. Amino acid sequence: CASSMRHLNTEAFF.